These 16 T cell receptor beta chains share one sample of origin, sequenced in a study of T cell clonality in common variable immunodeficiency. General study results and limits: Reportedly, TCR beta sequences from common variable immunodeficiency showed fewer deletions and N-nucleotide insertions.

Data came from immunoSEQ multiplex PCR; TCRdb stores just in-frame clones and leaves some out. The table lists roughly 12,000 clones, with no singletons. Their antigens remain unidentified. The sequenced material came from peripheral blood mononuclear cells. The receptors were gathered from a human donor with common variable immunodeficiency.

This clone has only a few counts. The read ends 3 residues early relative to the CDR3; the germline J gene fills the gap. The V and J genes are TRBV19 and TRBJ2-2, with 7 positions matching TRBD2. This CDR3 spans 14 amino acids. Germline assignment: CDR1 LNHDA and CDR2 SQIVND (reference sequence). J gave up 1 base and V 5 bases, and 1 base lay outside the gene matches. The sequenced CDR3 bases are TGTGCCAGTAGTGCGGGGGAGAACACCGGGGAG. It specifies CASSAGENTGE. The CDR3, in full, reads CASSAGENTGELFF.

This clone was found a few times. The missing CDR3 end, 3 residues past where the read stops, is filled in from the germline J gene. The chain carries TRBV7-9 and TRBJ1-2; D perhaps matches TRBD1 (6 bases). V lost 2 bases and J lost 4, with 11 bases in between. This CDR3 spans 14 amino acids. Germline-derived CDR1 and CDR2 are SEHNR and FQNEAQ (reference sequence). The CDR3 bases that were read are TGTGCCAGCAGCTTATTACCGACAGGCTATGGC. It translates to CASSLLPTGYG. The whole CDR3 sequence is CASSLLPTGYGYTF.

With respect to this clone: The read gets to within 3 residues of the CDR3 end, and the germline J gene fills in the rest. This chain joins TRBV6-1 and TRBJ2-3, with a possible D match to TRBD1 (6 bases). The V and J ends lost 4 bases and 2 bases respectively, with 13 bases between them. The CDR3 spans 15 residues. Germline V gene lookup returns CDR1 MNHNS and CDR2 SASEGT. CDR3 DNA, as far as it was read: TGTGCCAGCAGTGCCGCCGCAGGGGCCACAGATACG. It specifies CASSAAAGATDT. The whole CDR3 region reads CASSAAAGATDTQYF.

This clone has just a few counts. This CDR3 is CASSLIGGWVDEQYF. Partial CDR3 DNA: TGTGCCAGCAGCTTAATAGGGGGTTGGGTCGACGAG. V is TRBV7-3 and J is TRBJ2-7; tentatively, D is TRBD1 (6 bases). With the read ending 3 residues before the CDR3 end, the germline J gene is used to fill in that end. This CDR3 has 15 residues. The V and J ends lost 1 base and 5 bases respectively, with 15 bases between them. Germline values: CDR1 SGHTA, CDR2 FQGTGA. Variable domain in full (rest from reference TRBV7-3 and TRBJ2-7): GAGVSQTPSNKVTEKGKYVELRCDPISGHTALYWYRQSLGQGPEFLIYFQGTGAADDSGLPNDRFFAVRPEGSVSTLKIQRTERGDSAVYLCASSLIGGWVDEQYFGPGTRLTVT.

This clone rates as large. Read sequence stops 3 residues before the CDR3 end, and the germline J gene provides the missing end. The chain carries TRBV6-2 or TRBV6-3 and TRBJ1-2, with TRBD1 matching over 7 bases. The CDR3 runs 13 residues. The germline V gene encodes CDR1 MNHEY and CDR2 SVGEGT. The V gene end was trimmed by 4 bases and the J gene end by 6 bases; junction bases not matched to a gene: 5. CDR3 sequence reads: CASSSRDSHGYTF. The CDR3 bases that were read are TGTGCCAGCAGTTCCCGGGACAGCCATGGC.

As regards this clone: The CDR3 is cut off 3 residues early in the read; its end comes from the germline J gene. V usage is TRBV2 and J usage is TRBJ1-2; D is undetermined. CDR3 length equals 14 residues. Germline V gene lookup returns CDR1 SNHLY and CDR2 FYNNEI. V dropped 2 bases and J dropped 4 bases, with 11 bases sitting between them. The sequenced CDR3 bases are TGTGCCAGCAGTGAAAACAGATACCGCTATGGC. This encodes CASSENRYRYG. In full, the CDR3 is CASSENRYRYGYTF.

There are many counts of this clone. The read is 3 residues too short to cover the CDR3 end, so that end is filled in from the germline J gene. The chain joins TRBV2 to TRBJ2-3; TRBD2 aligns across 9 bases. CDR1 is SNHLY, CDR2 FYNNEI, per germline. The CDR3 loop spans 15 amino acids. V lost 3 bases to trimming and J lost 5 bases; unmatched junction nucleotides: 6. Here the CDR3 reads CASSDRGGGRDTQYF. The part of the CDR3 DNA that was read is TGTGCCAGCAGTGACCGCGGGGGGGGCCGAGATACG.

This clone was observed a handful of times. The CDR3 spells CASLSSYEQYF. The CDR3 bases that were read are TGTGCCAGCTTATCCTCCTACGAG. The rearrangement links TRBV7-9 to TRBJ2-7; D gene ambiguous. The read comes to an end 3 residues before the CDR3 does, leaving the germline J gene to fill in the end. CDR3 length: 11 amino acids. Trimming cost V 8 bases and J 0 bases, with 5 bases left between them. Germline CDR1 is SEHNR and CDR2 is FQNEAQ (reference sequence).

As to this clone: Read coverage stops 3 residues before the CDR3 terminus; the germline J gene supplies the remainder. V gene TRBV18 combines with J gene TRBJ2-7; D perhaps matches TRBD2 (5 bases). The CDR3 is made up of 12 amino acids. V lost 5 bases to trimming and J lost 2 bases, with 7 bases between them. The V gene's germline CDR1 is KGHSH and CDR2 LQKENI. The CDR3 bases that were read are TGTGCCAGCTCATCTAGCCCCTACGAG. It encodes CASSSSPYE. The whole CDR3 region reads CASSSSPYEQYF.

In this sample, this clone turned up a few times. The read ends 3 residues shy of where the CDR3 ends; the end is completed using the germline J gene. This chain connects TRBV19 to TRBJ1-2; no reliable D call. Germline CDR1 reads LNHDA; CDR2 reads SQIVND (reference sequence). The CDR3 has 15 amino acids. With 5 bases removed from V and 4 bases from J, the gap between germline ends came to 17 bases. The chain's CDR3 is CASSPDQGFIYGYTF. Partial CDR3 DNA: TGTGCCAGTAGTCCCGATCAAGGGTTTATCTATGGC.

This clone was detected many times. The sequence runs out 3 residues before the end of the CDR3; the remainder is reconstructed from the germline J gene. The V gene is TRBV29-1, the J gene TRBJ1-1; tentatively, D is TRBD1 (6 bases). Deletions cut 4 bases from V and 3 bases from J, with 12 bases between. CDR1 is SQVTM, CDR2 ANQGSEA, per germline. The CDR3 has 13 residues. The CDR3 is CSVGMTGYTEAFF. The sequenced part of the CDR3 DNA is TGCAGCGTTGGAATGACAGGTTACACTGAA.

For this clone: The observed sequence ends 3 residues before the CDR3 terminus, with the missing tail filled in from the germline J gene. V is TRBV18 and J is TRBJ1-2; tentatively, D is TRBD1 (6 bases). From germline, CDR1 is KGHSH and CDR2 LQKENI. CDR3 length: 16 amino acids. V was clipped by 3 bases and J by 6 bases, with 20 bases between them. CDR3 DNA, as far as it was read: TGTGCCAGCTCACCCGCAGGGGACGGTGTTGGGAATGGC. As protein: CASSPAGDGVGNG. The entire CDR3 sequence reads CASSPAGDGVGNGYTF.

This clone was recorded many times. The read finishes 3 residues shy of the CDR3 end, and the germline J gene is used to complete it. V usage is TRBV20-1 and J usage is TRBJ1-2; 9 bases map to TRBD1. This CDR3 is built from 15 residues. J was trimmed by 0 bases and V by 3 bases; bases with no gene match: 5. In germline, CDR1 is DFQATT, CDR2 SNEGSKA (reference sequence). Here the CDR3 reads CSASWTGASNYGYTF. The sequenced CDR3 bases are TGCAGTGCTAGCTGGACAGGGGCATCTAACTATGGC.

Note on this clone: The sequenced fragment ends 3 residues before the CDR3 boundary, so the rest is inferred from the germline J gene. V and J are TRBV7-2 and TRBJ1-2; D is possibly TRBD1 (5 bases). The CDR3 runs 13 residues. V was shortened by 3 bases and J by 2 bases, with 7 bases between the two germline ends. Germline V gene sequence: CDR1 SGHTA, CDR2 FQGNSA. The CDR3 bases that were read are TGTGCCAGCAGCTTCGGGGGGAACTATGGC. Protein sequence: CASSFGGNYG. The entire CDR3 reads CASSFGGNYGYTF.

The CDR3 sequence is CAWRRQGASSGANVLTF. The DNA read from the CDR3 is TGTGCCTGGAGAAGACAGGGGGCTTCCTCTGGGGCCAACGTC. The chain has TRBV30 and TRBJ2-6, with TRBD1 identical over 10 bases. The CDR3 end lies 3 residues beyond the end of the read and is filled in from the germline J gene. The germline CDR1 and CDR2 sequences are GTSNPN and SVGIG (reference sequence). This CDR3 has 17 residues. With V trimmed by 3 bases and J by 0 bases, 5 bases remained unmatched.

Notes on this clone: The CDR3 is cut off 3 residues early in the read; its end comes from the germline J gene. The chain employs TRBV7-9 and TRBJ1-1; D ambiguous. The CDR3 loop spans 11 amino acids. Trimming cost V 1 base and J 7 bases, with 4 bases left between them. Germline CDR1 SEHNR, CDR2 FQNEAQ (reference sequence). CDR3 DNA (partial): TGTGCCAGCAGCTTAGGGCATGAA. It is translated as CASSLGHE. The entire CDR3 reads CASSLGHEAFF.